Listed below are T cell receptor beta chains from one sample, sequenced in a study of blood T cell repertoires in COVID-19. TCRdb's copy holds only in-frame clones and misses some; the assay was immunoSEQ multiplex PCR. This repertoire shows hundreds of thousands of clones, about nine tenths found once; its top ten account for 2% to 3%. Material for sequencing was PBMCs or T cells enriched from blood (not recorded which). These TCRs come from a man in his 60s who had recovered from COVID-19. CDR3s include the opening cysteine and the closing phenylalanine or tryptophan. Clone size, where shown, is once, few, many, or a class for clones that have expanded.

clone_size	v_call	j_call	cdr3_aa
few	TRBV6-5	TRBJ1-6	CASRNGQGASPLHF
-	TRBV6-2/TRBV6-3	TRBJ2-7	CASSYSPGLAGKFTYEQYF
-	TRBV15	TRBJ1-1	CATSRDPPQGTEAFF
-	TRBV10-3	TRBJ1-1	CAISERQGGPNTEAFF
-	TRBV19	TRBJ1-2	CASSSPGQGNYGYTF
once	TRBV30	TRBJ1-5	CAWGEDSNQPQHF
-	TRBV18	TRBJ2-7	CASSPETGFYEQYF
-	TRBV5-4	TRBJ2-2	CASGFGFGANTGELFF
once	TRBV19	TRBJ1-1	CASSIVRGSNTEAFF
-	TRBV9	TRBJ2-7	CASSVKAGQRVYEQYF
-	TRBV5-1	TRBJ1-6	CASSTPAGQERGNSPLHF
-	TRBV20-1	TRBJ1-1	CSGGGNTEAFF
-	TRBV3-1/TRBV3-2	TRBJ1-5	CASSHLVRDNQPQHF
-	TRBV9	TRBJ2-3	CASSVGGSFSTDTQYF
-	TRBV12-3/TRBV12-4	TRBJ1-4	CASSSHSNQKLFF
-	TRBV5-1	TRBJ2-1	CASSFASGTGGEQFF
-	TRBV7-2	TRBJ2-7	CASSSEVSGGAYEQYF
-	TRBV27	TRBJ1-6	CASSLSPMGASPLHF